These 29 T cell receptor beta chains originate from one sample sequenced in a study of T cell responses to AZD1222 COVID-19 vaccine (dated by TCRdb to the early 2020s). The sample's time point, from its label and the paper: baseline before first vaccination. The library relied on the immunoSEQ multiplex PCR assay. Held by TCRdb, this immuneACCESS table contains in-frame sequences only and omits some clones. Under half of the omission traces to an unresolved V gene where checked; the cause of the rest is unknown. The sample has 95,000 to 150,000 clones on record, around 92% of them singletons. 11% to 15% of the sample rests with the top ten. The specimen comprised peripheral blood, sampled on day 0 of AZD1222 vaccination. These receptors were collected from an adult in good health.

The chain combines TRBV19 with TRBJ1-3; no reliable D call. Looked up from germline, CDR1 is LNHDA and CDR2 is SQIVND (reference sequence). Trimming took off 5 bases at V and 3 bases at J, with 11 bases between the two ends. CDR3 size: 14 residues. The CDR3 here is CASSEDEIGNTIYF. The CDR3 DNA reads TGTGCCAGTAGTGAGGACGAGATTGGAAACACCATATATTTT.

The chain is built from TRBV4-3 and TRBJ2-5, with D hard to call. The CDR3 spans 13 residues. The germline CDR1 and CDR2 sequences are LGHNA and YSLEER. V gave up 5 bases and J gave up 5 bases, with 12 bases separating them. CDR3 region: CASSAFPGETQYF. The CDR3 bases are TGCGCCAGCAGCGCATTCCCCGGGGAGACCCAGTACTTC.

The genes are TRBV5-6 and TRBJ2-1; D gene ambiguous. The CDR3 has 15 residues. V shed 0 bases and J shed 4 bases, with 11 bases lying between them. Germline-derived CDR1 and CDR2 are SGHDT and YYEEEE. Here the CDR3 reads CASSLAAVQYNEQFF. The CDR3 bases are TGTGCCAGCAGCTTGGCGGCCGTCCAGTACAATGAGCAGTTCTTC.

V gene TRBV7-9 combines with J gene TRBJ2-7; 8 nucleotides line up with TRBD1. The J segment lost 3 bases and the V segment lost 8 bases, leaving 12 bases of the junction unmatched. The CDR3 is made up of 15 amino acids. Germline V lookup: CDR1 SEHNR, CDR2 FQNEAQ (reference sequence). As DNA, the CDR3 is TGTGCCAGCGCCGAATCAGGGGGCTTGAGCTACGAGCAGTACTTC. Its translation: CASAESGGLSYEQYF. Drawing the rest from reference TRBV7-9 and TRBJ2-7, the complete variable domain is DTGVSQNPRHKITKRGQNVTFRCDPISEHNRLYWYRQTLGQGPEFLTYFQNEAQLEKSRLLSDRFSAERPKGSFSTLEIQRTEQGDSAMYLCASAESGGLSYEQYFGPGTRLTVT.

This clone has just one count. This rearrangement joins TRBV4-3 to TRBJ2-1; 9 bases align to TRBD2. The CDR3 spans 17 residues. The J segment lost 1 base and the V segment lost 4 bases, leaving 8 bases of the junction unmatched. CDR1 is LGHNA, CDR2 YSLEER, per germline. The CDR3 DNA reads TGCGCCAGCAGCCGCCCTGCGGGAGGGAGGTCCTACAATGAGCAGTTCTTC. Translating it yields CASSRPAGGRSYNEQFF.

J is TRBJ2-6 and V is TRBV5-4; D uncertain. This CDR3 spans 15 amino acids. CDR1 is SGHNT and CDR2 is YYREEE in the germline V gene (reference sequence). V lost 0 bases and J lost 0, with 4 bases in between. In DNA form, the CDR3 reads TGTGCCAGCAGCTTGGGGGGCTCTGGGGCCAACGTCCTGACTTTC. Its translation is CASSLGGSGANVLTF.

The rearrangement joins TRBV13 to TRBJ2-6; D unclear. Germline loops: CDR1 PRHDT, CDR2 FYEKMQ (reference sequence). With 5 bases removed from V and 2 bases from J, the gap between germline ends came to 13 bases. CDR3 length equals 16 residues. In DNA form, the CDR3 reads TGTGCCAGCAGCGCTAATTATGGGGCTGGGGCCAACGTCCTGACTTTC. This gives the protein CASSANYGAGANVLTF.

This clone was counted a single time. The rearrangement uses TRBV28 and TRBJ1-2; D is ambiguous. Germline assignment: CDR1 MDHEN and CDR2 SYDVKM. Trimming took off 3 bases at V and 6 bases at J, with 8 bases between the two ends. The CDR3 is made up of 12 amino acids. The CDR3: CASSLRRDGYTF. CDR3 nucleotides: TGTGCCAGCAGTTTGCGTAGGGATGGCTACACCTTC.

The chain uses TRBV5-1 and TRBJ1-2; TRBD1 agrees at 8 bases. The germline V gene encodes CDR1 SGHRS and CDR2 YFSETQ. Unmatched junction bases numbered 12, after V lost 3 bases and J lost 5 bases. The CDR3 runs 16 residues. CDR3 nucleotides: TGCGCCAGCAGCTACTCACCGGGACAGGCCTTTTATGGCTACACCTTC. Amino acid sequence: CASSYSPGQAFYGYTF.

The chain has TRBV7-2 and TRBJ2-2; 10 nucleotides line up with TRBD1. CDR1 SGHTA and CDR2 FQGNSA come from the germline V gene. CDR3 length equals 17 residues. V was pared by 2 bases and J by 5 bases, with 8 bases of the junction left unmatched. The CDR3 sequence: CASSLRRQGASTGELFF. DNA of the CDR3: TGTGCCAGCAGCTTAAGAAGACAGGGGGCATCAACCGGGGAGCTGTTTTTT.

CDR3 loop: CASSPGTSSHYGYTF. CDR3 sequence (DNA): TGTGCCAGCAGCCCCGGGACTTCTTCTCACTATGGCTACACCTTC. This chain joins TRBV7-9 and TRBJ1-2; possible D gene TRBD1, 5 bases. The length of the CDR3 is 15 residues. The germline V gene encodes CDR1 SEHNR and CDR2 FQNEAQ (reference sequence). V lost 5 bases and J 3 bases, leaving 16 bases between the germline ends.

The genes are TRBV19 and TRBJ1-4; D not certain. The CDR3 is made up of 13 amino acids. CDR1 and CDR2 (germline): LNHDA, SQIVND (reference sequence). With 7 bases removed from V and 5 bases from J, the gap between germline ends came to 11 bases. The CDR3 region is CASIRVINEKLFF. The CDR3 bases are TGTGCCAGTATAAGAGTAATAAATGAAAAACTGTTTTTT.

With respect to this clone: Other nucleotide sequences in the sample specify the same CDR3. V and J are TRBV4-3 and TRBJ1-3; D is unclear. With 0 bases removed from V and 0 bases from J, the gap between germline ends came to 6 bases. Germline CDR1 is LGHNA and CDR2 is YSLEER. CDR3 length: 15 residues. CDR3 sequence: CASSQEPVSGNTIYF. CDR3 in DNA: TGCGCCAGCAGCCAAGAACCGGTCTCTGGAAACACCATATATTTT.

This clone was observed once. V usage is TRBV5-5 and J usage is TRBJ1-3; 8 nucleotides agree with TRBD1. There are 15 residues in the CDR3. V shed 2 bases, J shed 3 bases, and the junction held 4 bases outside the gene matches. Germline loops: CDR1 SGHKS, CDR2 YYEKEE (reference sequence). CDR3 sequence reads: CASSFTGTGGNTIYF. CDR3 coding DNA: TGTGCCAGCAGCTTTACCGGGACAGGTGGAAACACCATATATTTT.

V is TRBV7-2 and J is TRBJ1-1; D is unclear. V dropped 3 bases and J dropped 4 bases, with 18 bases sitting between them. CDR1 and CDR2 from the germline V gene are SGHTA and FQGNSA. The CDR3 has 16 residues. In DNA, the CDR3 is TGTGCCAGCAGCTTGGGGAACCCCCGACTTGGCACTGAAGCTTTCTTT. It is translated as CASSLGNPRLGTEAFF.

The chain has TRBV12-1 and TRBJ1-5. TRBV12-1 corresponds to a pseudogene. This CDR3 spans 16 amino acids. CDR3 loop: CASSHPSAPPGQPQHF. Here the CDR3 DNA reads TGTGCCAGCAGCCACCCCTCGGCTCCCCCGGGTCAGCCCCAGCATTTT.

The chain employs TRBV18 and TRBJ1-2, with D possibly being TRBD1 (5 bases). The V gene's germline CDR1 is KGHSH and CDR2 LQKENI. Deletions cut 3 bases from V and 4 bases from J, with 15 bases between. The CDR3 runs 15 residues. Here the CDR3 DNA reads TGTGCCAGCTCACCTGACCTGACAGCTAGCTATGGCTACACCTTC. It codes for CASSPDLTASYGYTF. Together with reference TRBV18 and TRBJ1-2, the CDR3 gives the full variable domain: NAGVMQNPRHLVRRRGQEARLRCSPMKGHSHVYWYRQLPEEGLKFMVYLQKENIIDESGMPKERFSAEFPKEGPSILRIQQVVRGDSAAYFCASSPDLTASYGYTFGSGTRLTVV.

V and J are TRBV12-3 or TRBV12-4 and TRBJ1-2; no definite D call. V was trimmed by 7 bases and J by 2 bases, leaving 11 bases between them. This CDR3 region has 13 residues. The CDR3 nucleotides are TGTGCCAGCAACTCGGACGGGAACTATGGCTACACCTTC. This gives the protein CASNSDGNYGYTF.

The V gene is TRBV6-6, the J gene TRBJ1-2; maybe TRBD1 (6 bases). CDR1 and CDR2 (germline): MNHNY, SVGAGI (reference sequence). This CDR3 region has 13 residues. V was trimmed by 8 bases and J by 7 bases, leaving 17 bases between them. CDR3 nucleotides: TGTGCCAGCTGGGAGACTCCCAGGGGTGGCTACACCTTC. Translating it yields CASWETPRGGYTF.

V and J are TRBV29-1 and TRBJ2-1, with D unresolved. The length of the CDR3 is 12 residues. Germline values: CDR1 SQVTM, CDR2 ANQGSEA. Trimming took 3 bases from V and 2 from J, leaving 5 bases between them. The CDR3 region has the DNA TGCAGCGTTGACAACGCCTACAATGAGCAGTTCTTC. It specifies CSVDNAYNEQFF.

This clone was recorded once. V gene TRBV7-2 combines with J gene TRBJ2-3; maybe TRBD1 (6 bases). Per the germline V gene, CDR1 is SGHTA and CDR2 is FQGNSA. This CDR3 is 14 amino acids long. Trimming pared 3 bases from V and 0 bases from J, leaving 7 bases between. In nucleotides, the CDR3 is TGTGCCAGCAGCTTTGACAGGAGCACAGATACGCAGTATTTT. Residues: CASSFDRSTDTQYF.

This chain uses TRBV7-9 with TRBJ1-4; 8 bases match TRBD1. V dropped 2 bases and J dropped 7; count of bases not matched to a gene: 9. This CDR3 is 16 amino acids long. Germline CDR1 and CDR2: SEHNR and FQNEAQ (reference sequence). As DNA, the CDR3 is TGTGCCAGCAGCTTAACGGTTGGACAGGGCCTTGAAAAACTGTTTTTT. Amino acid sequence: CASSLTVGQGLEKLFF.

The chain carries TRBV27 and TRBJ1-4; weak D call: TRBD1 (5 bases). The germline V gene encodes CDR1 MNHEY and CDR2 SMNVEV (reference sequence). The length of the CDR3 is 11 residues. The V end was cut by 5 bases, the J end by 11 bases, with 9 bases between. The CDR3 DNA is TGTGCCAGCAGTGGGGGGGGGAAACTGTTTTTT. Its translation is CASSGGGKLFF.

The chain carries TRBV6-5 and TRBJ2-7, with 9 bases aligning to TRBD1. Germline assignment: CDR1 MNHEY and CDR2 SVGAGI. The CDR3 consists of 14 residues. With 6 bases clipped from V and 4 bases from J, the junction kept 7 bases outside the gene matches. CDR3 nucleotides: TGTGCCAGCAGAAACGGACAGGGGCAGTACGAGCAGTACTTC. Protein: CASRNGQGQYEQYF.

The genes are TRBV29-1 and TRBJ2-3, with 10 nucleotides matching TRBD2. CDR1 and CDR2 from the germline V gene are SQVTM and ANQGSEA. There are 15 residues in the CDR3. The J segment lost 3 bases and the V segment lost 3 bases, leaving 6 bases of the junction unmatched. Written as DNA, the CDR3 is TGCAGCGTTGAGGCGACTAGCGGGCTTACAGATACGCAGTATTTT. Translating gives CSVEATSGLTDTQYF.

V usage is TRBV3-1 (or the pseudogene TRBV3-2) and J usage is TRBJ1-2, with D maybe TRBD1 (5 bases). CDR3 size: 15 residues. CDR1 LGHDT and CDR2 YNNKEL come from the germline V gene (reference sequence). V lost 4 bases, J lost 8 bases, and 20 bases lay in between. The CDR3 DNA reads as TGTGCCAGCAGCCCTTTAAATCTTGGGACGGAAGGCTACACCTTC. Encoded protein: CASSPLNLGTEGYTF.

This chain uses TRBV18 with TRBJ1-2, with D maybe TRBD1 (6 bases). The CDR3 spans 13 residues. Trimming cost V 3 bases and J 4 bases, with 9 bases left between them. From germline, CDR1 is KGHSH and CDR2 LQKENI. The CDR3 nucleotides are TGTGCCAGCTCACCTGGACAGATCTATGGCTACACCTTC. Its translation: CASSPGQIYGYTF.

The rearrangement joins TRBV3-1 (or the pseudogene TRBV3-2) to TRBJ2-7; no definite D call. V lost 4 bases and J 7 bases, leaving 8 bases between the germline ends. Germline CDR1 is LGHDT and CDR2 is YNNKEL (reference sequence). The CDR3 is 11 residues long. CDR3: CASSLQAEQYF. The CDR3 bases are TGTGCCAGCAGCCTCCAGGCTGAGCAGTACTTC.

The chain recombines TRBV6-5 with TRBJ2-5, with D possibly being TRBD1 (5 bases). V was clipped by 6 bases and J by 5 bases, with 13 bases between them. The CDR3 is 13 residues long. Germline CDR1 is MNHEY and CDR2 is SVGAGI. This CDR3 is CASSAREFETQYF. CDR3 nucleotide sequence: TGTGCCAGCAGCGCCAGGGAATTCGAGACCCAGTACTTC.